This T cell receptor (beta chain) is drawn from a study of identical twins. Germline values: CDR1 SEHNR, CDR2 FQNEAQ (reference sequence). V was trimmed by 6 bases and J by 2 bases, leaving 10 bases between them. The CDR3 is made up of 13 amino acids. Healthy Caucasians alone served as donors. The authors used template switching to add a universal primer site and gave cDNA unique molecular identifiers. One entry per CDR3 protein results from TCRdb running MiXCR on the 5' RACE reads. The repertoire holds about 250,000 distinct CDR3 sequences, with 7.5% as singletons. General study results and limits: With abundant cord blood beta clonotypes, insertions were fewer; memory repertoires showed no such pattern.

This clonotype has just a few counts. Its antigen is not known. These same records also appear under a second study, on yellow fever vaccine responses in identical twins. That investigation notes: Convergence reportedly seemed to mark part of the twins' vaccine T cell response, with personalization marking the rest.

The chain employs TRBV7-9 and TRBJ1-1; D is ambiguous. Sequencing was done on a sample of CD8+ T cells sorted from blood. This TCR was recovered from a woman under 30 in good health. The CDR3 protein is CASSPSTNTEAFF. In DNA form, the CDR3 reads TGTGCCAGCAGTCCCAGCACAAACACTGAAGCTTTCTTT.